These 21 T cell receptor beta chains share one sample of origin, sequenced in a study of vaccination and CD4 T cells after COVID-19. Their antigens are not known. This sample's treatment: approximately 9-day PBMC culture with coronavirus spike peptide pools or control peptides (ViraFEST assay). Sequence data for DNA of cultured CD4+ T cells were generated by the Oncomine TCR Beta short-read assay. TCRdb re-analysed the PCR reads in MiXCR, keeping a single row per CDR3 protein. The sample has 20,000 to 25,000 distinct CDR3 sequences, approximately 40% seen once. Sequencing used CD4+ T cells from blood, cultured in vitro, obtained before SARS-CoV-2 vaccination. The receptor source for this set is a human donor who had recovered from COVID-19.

The CDR3 here is CASGGDRGTAEAFF. CDR3 sequence (DNA): TGTGCCAGCGGGGGCGACAGGGGAACGGCTGAAGCTTTCTTT. The chain employs TRBV2 and TRBJ1-1; 8 bases align to TRBD1. Germline-derived CDR1 and CDR2 are SNHLY and FYNNEI. V shed 8 bases, J shed 6 bases, and the junction held 11 bases outside the gene matches. The CDR3 extends over 14 amino acids.

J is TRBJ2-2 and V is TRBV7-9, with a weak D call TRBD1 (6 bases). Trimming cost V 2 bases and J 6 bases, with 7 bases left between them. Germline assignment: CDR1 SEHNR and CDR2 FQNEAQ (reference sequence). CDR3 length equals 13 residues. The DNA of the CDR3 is TGTGCCAGCAGCTTAAACAGGGCCGGGGAGCTGTTTTTT. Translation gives CASSLNRAGELFF.

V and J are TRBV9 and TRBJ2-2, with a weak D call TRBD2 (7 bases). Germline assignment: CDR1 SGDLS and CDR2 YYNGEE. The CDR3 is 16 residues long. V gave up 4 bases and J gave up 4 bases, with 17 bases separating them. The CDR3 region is CASSRLGGPSTGELFF. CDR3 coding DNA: TGTGCCAGCAGCCGCTTGGGGGGGCCCTCCACCGGGGAGCTGTTTTTT. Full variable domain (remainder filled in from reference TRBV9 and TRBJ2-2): DSGVTQTPKHLITATGQRVTLRCSPRSGDLSVYWYQQSLDQGLQFLIQYYNGEERAKGNILERFSAQQFPDLHSELNLSSLELGDSALYFCASSRLGGPSTGELFFGEGSRLTVL.

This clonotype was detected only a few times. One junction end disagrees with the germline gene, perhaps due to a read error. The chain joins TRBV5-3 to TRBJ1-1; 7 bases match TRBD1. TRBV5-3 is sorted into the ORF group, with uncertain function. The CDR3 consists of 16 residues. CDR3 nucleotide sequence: TGTGCCAGCAGCTCTAGAGACAGGGCCCGAGGGACTGAAGCTTTCTTT. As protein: CASSSRDRARGTEAFF.

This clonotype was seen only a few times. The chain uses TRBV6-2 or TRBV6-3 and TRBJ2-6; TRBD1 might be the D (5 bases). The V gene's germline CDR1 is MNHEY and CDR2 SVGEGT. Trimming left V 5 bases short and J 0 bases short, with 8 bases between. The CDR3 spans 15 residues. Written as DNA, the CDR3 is TGTGCCAGCAGTGACAGCTACTCTGGGGCCAACGTCCTGACTTTC. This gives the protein CASSDSYSGANVLTF.

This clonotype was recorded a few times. In DNA, the CDR3 is TGTGCCACCAGTGCCAGACCGGGACAGGGGAGGGCCGCAGATACGCAGTATTTT. It yields the protein CATSARPGQGRAADTQYF. V is TRBV24-1 and J is TRBJ2-3; 10 bases are a match to TRBD1. Germline CDR1 and CDR2: KGHDR and SFDVKD. This CDR3 spans 18 amino acids. After removal of 5 bases from V and 4 bases from J, the junction contained 14 bases not matched to a gene.

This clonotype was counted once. The CDR3 reads CASSSPSDRGRSTQYF. Here the CDR3 DNA reads TGTGCCAGCAGCTCACCCTCCGACAGGGGACGAAGTACGCAGTATTTT. This chain uses TRBV7-2 with TRBJ2-3; TRBD1 matches 8 bases. The CDR3 consists of 16 residues. V shed 4 bases, J shed 8 bases, and the junction held 14 bases outside the gene matches. Germline loops: CDR1 SGHTA, CDR2 FQGNSA.

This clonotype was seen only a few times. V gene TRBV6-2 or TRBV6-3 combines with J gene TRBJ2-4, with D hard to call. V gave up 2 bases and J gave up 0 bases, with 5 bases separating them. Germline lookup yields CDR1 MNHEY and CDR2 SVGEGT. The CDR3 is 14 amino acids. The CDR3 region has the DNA TGTGCCAGCAGTTACGCGTTAGCCAAAAACATTCAGTACTTC. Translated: CASSYALAKNIQYF.

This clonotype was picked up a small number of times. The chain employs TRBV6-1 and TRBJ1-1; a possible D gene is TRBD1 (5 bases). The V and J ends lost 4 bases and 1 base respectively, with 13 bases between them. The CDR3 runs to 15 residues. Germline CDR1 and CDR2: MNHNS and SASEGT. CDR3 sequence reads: CASSGLMGRNTEAFF. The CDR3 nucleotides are TGTGCCAGCAGTGGTCTGATGGGGCGGAACACTGAAGCTTTCTTT.

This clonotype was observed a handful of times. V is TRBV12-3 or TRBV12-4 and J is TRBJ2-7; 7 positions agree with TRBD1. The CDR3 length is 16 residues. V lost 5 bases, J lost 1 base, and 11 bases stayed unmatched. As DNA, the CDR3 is TGTGCCAGCAGTAACCCAAAAGGGGACAGTTCCTACGAGCAGTACTTC. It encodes CASSNPKGDSSYEQYF.

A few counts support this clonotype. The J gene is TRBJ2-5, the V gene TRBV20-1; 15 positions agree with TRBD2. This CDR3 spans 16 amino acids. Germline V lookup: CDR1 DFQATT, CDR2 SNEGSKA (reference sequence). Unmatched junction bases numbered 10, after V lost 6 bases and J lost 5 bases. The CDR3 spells CSARRTSGGARETQYF. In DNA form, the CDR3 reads TGCAGTGCGAGACGGACTAGCGGGGGGGCCAGGGAGACCCAGTACTTC.

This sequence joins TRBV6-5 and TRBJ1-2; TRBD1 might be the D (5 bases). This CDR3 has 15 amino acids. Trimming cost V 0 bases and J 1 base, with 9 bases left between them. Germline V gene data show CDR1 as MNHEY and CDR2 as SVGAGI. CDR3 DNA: TGTGCCAGCAGTTACTCGACAGCCAATAACTATGGCTACACCTTC. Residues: CASSYSTANNYGYTF.

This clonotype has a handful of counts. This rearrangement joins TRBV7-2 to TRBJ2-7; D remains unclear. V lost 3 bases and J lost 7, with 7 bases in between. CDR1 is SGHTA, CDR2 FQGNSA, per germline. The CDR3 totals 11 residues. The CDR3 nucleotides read TGTGCCAGCAGCTTGATAACAGAGCAGTACTTC. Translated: CASSLITEQYF.

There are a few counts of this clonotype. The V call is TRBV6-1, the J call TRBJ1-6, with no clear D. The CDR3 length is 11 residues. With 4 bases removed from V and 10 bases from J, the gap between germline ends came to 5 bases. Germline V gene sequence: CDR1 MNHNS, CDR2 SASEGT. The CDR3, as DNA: TGTGCCAGCAGTGGGGGATCACCCCTCCACTTT. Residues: CASSGGSPLHF.

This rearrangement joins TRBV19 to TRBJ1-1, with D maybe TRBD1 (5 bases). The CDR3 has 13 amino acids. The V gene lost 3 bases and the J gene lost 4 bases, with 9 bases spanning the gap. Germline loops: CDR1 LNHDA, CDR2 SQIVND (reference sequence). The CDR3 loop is CASSIGGGTEAFF. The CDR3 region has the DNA TGTGCCAGTAGTATTGGGGGAGGCACTGAAGCTTTCTTT.

CDR3 protein: CASSAKPGRLNTEAFF. The CDR3 nucleotides read TGTGCCAGCAGTGCCAAGCCGGGACGGTTGAACACTGAAGCTTTCTTT. V gene TRBV6-1 combines with J gene TRBJ1-1; TRBD1 is a possible D gene (5 bases). V lost 4 bases, J lost 0 bases, and 15 bases lay in between. CDR1 and CDR2 (germline): MNHNS, SASEGT. The CDR3 is 16 residues long.

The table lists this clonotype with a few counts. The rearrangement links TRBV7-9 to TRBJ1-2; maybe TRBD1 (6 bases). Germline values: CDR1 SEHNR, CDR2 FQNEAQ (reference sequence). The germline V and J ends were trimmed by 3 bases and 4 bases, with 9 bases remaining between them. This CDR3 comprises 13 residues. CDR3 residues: CASSLEGGYGYTF. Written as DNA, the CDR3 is TGTGCCAGCAGCTTGGAAGGGGGCTATGGCTACACCTTC.

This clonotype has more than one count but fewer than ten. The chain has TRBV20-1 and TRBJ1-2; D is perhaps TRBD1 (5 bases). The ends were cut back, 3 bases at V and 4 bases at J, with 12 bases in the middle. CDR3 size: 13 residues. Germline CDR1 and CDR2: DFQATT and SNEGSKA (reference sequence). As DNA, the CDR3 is TGCAGTGCTAGTAACACCGGGACCTATGGCTACACCTTC. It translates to CSASNTGTYGYTF.

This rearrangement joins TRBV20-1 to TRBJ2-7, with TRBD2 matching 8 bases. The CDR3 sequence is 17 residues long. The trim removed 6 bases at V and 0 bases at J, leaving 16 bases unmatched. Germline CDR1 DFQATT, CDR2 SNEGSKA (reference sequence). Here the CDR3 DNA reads TGCAGTGCCACAAAATCTCCGGCTAGCGGGCACTCCTACGAGCAGTACTTC. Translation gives CSATKSPASGHSYEQYF.

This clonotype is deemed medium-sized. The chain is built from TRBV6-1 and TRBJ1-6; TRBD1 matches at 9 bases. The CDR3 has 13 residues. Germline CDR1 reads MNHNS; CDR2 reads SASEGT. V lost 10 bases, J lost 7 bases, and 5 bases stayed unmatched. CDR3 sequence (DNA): TGTGCCACGATGGACAGGGGAAATTCACCCCTCCACTTT. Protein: CATMDRGNSPLHF.

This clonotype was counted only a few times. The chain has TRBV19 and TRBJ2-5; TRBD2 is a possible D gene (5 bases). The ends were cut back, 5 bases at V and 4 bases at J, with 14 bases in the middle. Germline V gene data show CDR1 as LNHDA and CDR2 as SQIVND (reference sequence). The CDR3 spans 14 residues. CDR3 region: CASSLLGIAETQYF. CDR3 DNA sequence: TGTGCCAGTAGTTTACTAGGAATCGCAGAGACCCAGTACTTC. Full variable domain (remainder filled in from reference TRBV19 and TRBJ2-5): DGGITQSPKYLFRKEGQNVTLSCEQNLNHDAMYWYRQDPGQGLRLIYYSQIVNDFQKGDIAEGYSVSREKKESFPLTVTSAQKNPTAFYLCASSLLGIAETQYFGPGTRLLVL.